This record covers a single T cell receptor beta chain. Its matching antigen is unknown. The PCR used 60 Vbeta and 13 Jbeta primers. Clones were sequenced by immunoSEQ multiplex PCR, and TCRdb holds only the in-frame ones, with some missing. The table includes some 110,000 clones, about three quarters detected once. This record belongs to a study of cytomegalovirus exposure and HLA in healthy donors. Overall study results and limits: Owing to their indistinguishability, certain V segments, notably TRBV6-2 and TRBV6-3, were excluded.

The CDR3 is 12 amino acids. The ends were cut back, 0 bases at V and 8 bases at J, with 8 bases in the middle. Looked up from germline, CDR1 is SGDLS and CDR2 is YYNGEE. The sequencing sample was made of PBMCs. The rearrangement joins TRBV9 to TRBJ1-1; perhaps TRBD1 as D (5 bases). This clonotype was sampled from a woman in her 50s in good health and CMV-seropositive. The CDR3 spells CASSVEKGEAFF. The CDR3 DNA reads as TGTGCCAGCAGCGTAGAGAAGGGGGAAGCTTTCTTT.